These 22 T cell receptor beta chains were all obtained from the same sample, sequenced in a study of early T cells in non-severe SARS-CoV-2 infection. One entry per CDR3 protein results from TCRdb running MiXCR on the 5' RACE reads. This sample has around 99,000 distinct CDR3 sequences, with more than 9.5% found just once. Sequencing used whole blood. The receptors originated from an adult who was a healthcare worker with PCR-confirmed SARS-CoV-2 infection or an uninfected control (not recorded which).

V gene TRBV10-1 combines with J gene TRBJ2-7; 9 bases fit TRBD2. V was pared by 6 bases and J by 7 bases, with 10 bases of the junction left unmatched. CDR1 is WNHNN, CDR2 SYGVQD, per germline (reference sequence). The CDR3 consists of 14 residues. The CDR3 DNA is TGCGCCAGCAGCGAACTAGCGGGCTTGGGGGAGCAGTACTTC. Translation: CASSELAGLGEQYF.

The chain joins TRBV6-5 to TRBJ2-1, with D unclear. The CDR3 contains 17 residues. Looked up from germline, CDR1 is MNHEY and CDR2 is SVGAGI. The V end was cut by 8 bases, the J end by 0 bases, with 20 bases between. CDR3 nucleotides: TGTGCCAGCTATTCGGGTTCCCTTCCAAGCTCCTACAATGAGCAGTTCTTC. Translating it yields CASYSGSLPSSYNEQFF.

Concerning this clonotype itself: The CDR3 carries no conserved terminal phenylalanine or tryptophan, so it likely arises from a read error. The chain joins TRBV29-1 to TRBJ2-1; no definite D call. V was cut by 4 bases and J by 1 base, with 11 bases left in between. The CDR3 is made up of 14 amino acids. Germline CDR1 SQVTM, CDR2 ANQGSEA. CDR3 protein: CSVVSRLSYNEQFS. For the CDR3, the DNA is TGCAGCGTTGTTTCGCGGTTATCCTACAATGAGCAGTTCTCC.

At least ten counts were recorded for this clonotype. J is TRBJ2-3 and V is TRBV20-1; TRBD2 aligns across 13 bases. The trim removed 0 bases at V and 6 bases at J, leaving 9 bases unmatched. The length of the CDR3 is 17 residues. CDR1 is DFQATT, CDR2 SNEGSKA, per germline (reference sequence). The CDR3 loop is CSARDGTSGVAGDTQYF. CDR3 coding DNA: TGCAGTGCTAGAGACGGGACTAGCGGGGTAGCGGGGGATACGCAGTATTTT.

This clonotype came up many times. CDR3 loop: CASSQESRSWRGTIYF. CDR3 nucleotide sequence: TGCGCCAGCAGCCAAGAATCAAGGTCCTGGAGGGGCACCATATATTTT. The V gene is TRBV4-3, the J gene TRBJ1-3, with D tentatively TRBD1 (5 bases). The CDR3 length is 16 residues. The germline V gene encodes CDR1 LGHNA and CDR2 YSLEER. Trimming pared 0 bases from V and 9 bases from J, leaving 18 bases between.

The sample holds a few counts of this clonotype. The rearrangement joins TRBV9 to TRBJ2-7; 9 positions match TRBD2. CDR1 is SGDLS and CDR2 is YYNGEE in the germline V gene. This CDR3 is 16 amino acids long. J gave up 4 bases and V 0 bases, and 8 bases lay outside the gene matches. CDR3 coding DNA: TGTGCCAGCAGCGTAGGGCCTTCGCGGGAGGGTTACGAGCAGTACTTC. It translates to CASSVGPSREGYEQYF.

This clonotype was recorded a few times. The CDR3 protein is CASRSGLASNEQFF. DNA for the CDR3: TGTGCCAGCAGATCCGGACTAGCTTCCAATGAGCAGTTCTTC. The chain couples TRBV6-5 to TRBJ2-1, with 8 nucleotides matching TRBD2. V lost 6 bases and J lost 6; bases outside the gene matches: 7. This CDR3 is 14 amino acids long. CDR1 MNHEY and CDR2 SVGAGI come from the germline V gene.

This clonotype turned up a few times. V usage is TRBV19 and J usage is TRBJ2-6; TRBD1 is a possible D gene (5 bases). The CDR3 spans 14 residues. V lost 7 bases, J lost 0 bases, and 7 bases lay in between. Germline V gives CDR1 LNHDA, CDR2 SQIVND (reference sequence). CDR3 sequence reads: CASKQVSGANVLTF. CDR3 sequence (DNA): TGTGCCAGTAAACAGGTCTCTGGGGCCAACGTCCTGACTTTC. The whole variable domain, filled in from reference TRBV19 and TRBJ2-6, reads DGGITQSPKYLFRKEGQNVTLSCEQNLNHDAMYWYRQDPGQGLRLIYYSQIVNDFQKGDIAEGYSVSREKKESFPLTVTSAQKNPTAFYLCASKQVSGANVLTFGAGSRLTVL.

Only a few counts were recorded for this clonotype. The V and J genes are TRBV6-2 or TRBV6-3 and TRBJ2-1; 7 nucleotides align to TRBD2. Germline V gene data show CDR1 as MNHEY and CDR2 as SVGEGT. The J segment lost 7 bases and the V segment lost 5 bases, leaving 14 bases of the junction unmatched. The CDR3 runs 16 residues. The CDR3 DNA follows: TGTGCCAGCAGTCCGCCTTGGGGAGGGATCTCGAATGAGCAGTTCTTC. It is translated as CASSPPWGGISNEQFF.

The genes are TRBV2 and TRBJ2-7; 7 bases line up with TRBD1. Germline CDR1 and CDR2: SNHLY and FYNNEI. The CDR3 runs to 14 residues. Unmatched junction bases numbered 8, after V lost 6 bases and J lost 3 bases. Here the CDR3 DNA reads TGTGCCAGCAGCGAGACAGGGCCCCACTACGAGCAGTACTTC. Translation: CASSETGPHYEQYF. Full variable domain (rest looked up from reference TRBV2 and TRBJ2-7): EPEVTQTPSHQVTQMGQEVILRCVPISNHLYFYWYRQILGQKVEFLVSFYNNEISEKSEIFDDQFSVERPDGSNFTLKIRSTKLEDSAMYFCASSETGPHYEQYFGPGTRLTVT.

The table lists this clonotype with a few counts. This chain joins TRBV6-5 and TRBJ2-3; TRBD1 is a possible D gene (6 bases). V was trimmed by 5 bases and J by 2 bases, leaving 17 bases between them. The CDR3 consists of 16 residues. Looked up from germline, CDR1 is MNHEY and CDR2 is SVGAGI. The CDR3 DNA is TGTGCCAGCAGTCGTTACCCCCGGACAGTCACAGATACGCAGTATTTT. Residues: CASSRYPRTVTDTQYF.

This rearrangement joins TRBV7-9 to TRBJ2-7; D is uncertain. Germline V CDR1 and CDR2: SEHNR, FQNEAQ (reference sequence). With 1 base removed from V and 0 bases from J, the gap between germline ends came to 10 bases. The CDR3 runs to 15 residues. The CDR3 region has the DNA TGTGCCAGCAGCTTAGAATCGGGCCTCTCCTACGAGCAGTACTTC. It translates to CASSLESGLSYEQYF.

In this sample, this clonotype turned up a few times. The chain employs TRBV12-3 or TRBV12-4 and TRBJ1-5; D unclear. Trimming took 8 bases from V and 7 from J, leaving 15 bases between them. The CDR3 is 13 residues long. CDR3 DNA: TGTGCCAGCGGCCCGGGAGCGGGGCAGCCCCAGCATTTT. This gives the protein CASGPGAGQPQHF.

This clonotype was seen ten or more times. V is TRBV7-2 and J is TRBJ2-5; no clear D. Germline CDR1 SGHTA, CDR2 FQGNSA. The CDR3 extends over 14 amino acids. The ends were cut back, 1 base at V and 2 bases at J, with 8 bases in the middle. Here the CDR3 DNA reads TGTGCCAGCAGCTTAGACTGGGTTCAAGAGACCCAGTACTTC. It yields the protein CASSLDWVQETQYF.

This clonotype was counted ten times or more. J is TRBJ2-7 and V is TRBV6-6; 11 bases match TRBD2. Trimming removed 0 bases from V and 6 bases from J; junction bases left unmatched: 4. Germline CDR1 reads MNHNY; CDR2 reads SVGAGI (reference sequence). The CDR3 totals 15 residues. The CDR3 nucleotides read TGTGCCAGCAGTTACTCGTCCGGGACTAGCGGCGAGCAGTACTTC. It is translated as CASSYSSGTSGEQYF.

This clonotype was observed at least ten times. The V and J genes are TRBV12-3 or TRBV12-4 and TRBJ1-2; no clear D. CDR3 size: 13 residues. Trimming cost V 5 bases and J 7 bases, with 14 bases left between them. The CDR3 DNA reads TGTGCCAGCAGTGGCCTGAGGATTGCTGGCTACACCTTC. Its protein product is CASSGLRIAGYTF.

This clonotype was recorded a few times. The chain is built from TRBV9 and TRBJ2-1, with 12 bases identical to TRBD2. CDR3 size: 15 residues. The V and J ends lost 4 bases and 3 bases, in that order; junction bases with no gene match: 2. Germline V gene data show CDR1 as SGDLS and CDR2 as YYNGEE. The CDR3 loop is CASSMTSGGYNEQFF. CDR3 bases: TGTGCCAGCAGCATGACTAGCGGGGGCTACAATGAGCAGTTCTTC.

This chain uses TRBV10-3 with TRBJ2-2; D might be TRBD2 (5 bases). V was cut by 6 bases and J by 5 bases, with 19 bases left in between. Germline CDR1 and CDR2: ENHRY and SYGVKD. The CDR3 consists of 16 residues. CDR3 loop: CAISAGHSFGTGELFF. The CDR3 DNA reads as TGTGCCATCAGCGCGGGTCATTCCTTTGGAACCGGGGAGCTGTTTTTT.

This clonotype was counted only a few times. At one boundary the junction diverges from the germline segment, which might be a read error. The chain recombines TRBV18 with TRBJ2-7, with D tentatively TRBD2 (5 bases). The CDR3 sequence is 15 residues long. In germline, CDR1 is KGHSH, CDR2 LQKENI. Here the CDR3 DNA reads TGTGCCAACTCAGCCGGCTTCGGGGAGACCTACGAGCAGTACTTC. Translation: CANSAGFGETYEQYF.

The chain combines TRBV28 with TRBJ2-7; TRBD2 matches 9 bases. There are 14 residues in the CDR3. Germline V gene sequence: CDR1 MDHEN, CDR2 SYDVKM. Trimming cost V 3 bases and J 6 bases; bases outside gene matches: 6. The CDR3 sequence: CASSFSAGGGEQYF. The CDR3 nucleotides read TGTGCCAGCAGTTTCTCAGCGGGAGGTGGCGAGCAGTACTTC.

The table lists this clonotype with many counts. The chain employs TRBV9 and TRBJ2-7; D may be TRBD2 (5 bases). Germline CDR1 and CDR2: SGDLS and YYNGEE. The V end lost 0 bases, the J end lost 6 bases, and 13 bases lay between the germline ends. The CDR3 is 14 amino acids. The CDR3 coding sequence is TGTGCCAGCAGCGTAGGGGAGAGAGGCCCCGAGCAGTACTTC. Protein sequence: CASSVGERGPEQYF. The full variable domain, its missing parts supplied by reference TRBV9 and TRBJ2-7, is DSGVTQTPKHLITATGQRVTLRCSPRSGDLSVYWYQQSLDQGLQFLIQYYNGEERAKGNILERFSAQQFPDLHSELNLSSLELGDSALYFCASSVGERGPEQYFGPGTRLTVT.

This clonotype occurred a few times. The V gene is TRBV2, the J gene TRBJ2-2; the D gene is possibly TRBD2 (7 bases). The CDR3 is 16 residues long. V was trimmed by 3 bases and J by 2 bases, leaving 13 bases between them. Looked up from germline, CDR1 is SNHLY and CDR2 is FYNNEI. The CDR3 spells CASSDGGAANTGELFF. CDR3 DNA sequence: TGTGCCAGCAGTGATGGGGGGGCAGCCAACACCGGGGAGCTGTTTTTT.